These 9 T cell receptor beta chains came from one sample sequenced in a study of cytomegalovirus exposure and HLA in healthy donors. The PCR was carried out with 60 Vbeta primers and 13 Jbeta primers. Clones were sequenced by immunoSEQ multiplex PCR, and TCRdb holds only the in-frame ones, with some missing. The sample has about 160,000 clones; about three quarters are singletons. The sample consisted of PBMCs. Receptor source: a woman aged 25 to 39 in good health and CMV-seronegative.

The chain employs TRBV5-6 and TRBJ1-1; 9 bases are shared with TRBD1. Germline loops: CDR1 SGHDT, CDR2 YYEEEE. V gave up 4 bases and J gave up 1 base; unmatched junction bases: 2. The CDR3 is 14 residues long. The CDR3 here is CASSPDRGNTEAFF. For the CDR3, the DNA is TGTGCCAGCAGCCCGGACAGGGGGAACACTGAAGCTTTCTTT. Together with reference TRBV5-6 and TRBJ1-1, the CDR3 gives the full variable domain: DAGVTQSPTHLIKTRGQQVTLRCSPKSGHDTVSWYQQALGQGPQFIFQYYEEEERQRGNFPDRFSGHQFPNYSSELNVNALLLGDSALYLCASSPDRGNTEAFFGQGTRLTVV.

This clone was observed once. This chain uses TRBV11-2 with TRBJ1-3; D unresolved. CDR3 size: 15 residues. Germline V CDR1 and CDR2: SGHAT, FQNNGV. Trimming took off 3 bases at V and 0 bases at J, with 9 bases between the two ends. CDR3 sequence (DNA): TGTGCCAGCAGCTTTTTCACGAGCTCTGGAAACACCATATATTTT. Translation gives CASSFFTSSGNTIYF.

V is TRBV14 and J is TRBJ2-2, with 8 nucleotides matching TRBD1. The CDR3 totals 18 residues. CDR1 is SGHDN and CDR2 is FVKESK in the germline V gene. V was pared by 0 bases and J by 0 bases, with 6 bases of the junction left unmatched. Here the CDR3 reads CASSQEGRTGTNTGELFF. In nucleotides, the CDR3 is TGTGCCAGCAGCCAAGAGGGTAGGACAGGGACGAACACCGGGGAGCTGTTTTTT.

CDR3 coding DNA: TGTGCCAGCAGCTCGGCGGGGCAGGGATATTATGAAAAACTGTTTTTT. Encoded protein: CASSSAGQGYYEKLFF. The chain has TRBV7-9 and TRBJ1-4; perhaps TRBD1 as D (5 bases). The CDR3 consists of 16 residues. The germline CDR1 and CDR2 sequences are SEHNR and FQNEAQ (reference sequence). V lost 4 bases to trimming and J lost 6 bases, with 18 bases between them. The whole variable domain, filled in from reference TRBV7-9 and TRBJ1-4, reads DTGVSQNPRHKITKRGQNVTFRCDPISEHNRLYWYRQTLGQGPEFLTYFQNEAQLEKSRLLSDRFSAERPKGSFSTLEIQRTEQGDSAMYLCASSSAGQGYYEKLFFGSGTQLSVL.

This clone was recorded once. The chain employs TRBV13 and TRBJ1-1, with 9 positions matching TRBD1. This CDR3 spans 17 amino acids. The germline CDR1 and CDR2 sequences are PRHDT and FYEKMQ (reference sequence). With 7 bases clipped from V and 0 bases from J, the junction kept 12 bases outside the gene matches. As DNA, the CDR3 is TGTGCCAGCATGGCGGGACAGGGTTGGGGGCTGAACACTGAAGCTTTCTTT. Its protein is CASMAGQGWGLNTEAFF. The full variable domain, rest sourced from reference TRBV13 and TRBJ1-1, is AAGVIQSPRHLIKEKRETATLKCYPIPRHDTVYWYQQGPGQDPQFLISFYEKMQSDKGSIPDRFSAQQFSDYHSELNMSSLELGDSALYFCASMAGQGWGLNTEAFFGQGTRLTVV.

In its sample, this clone was seen once. The chain has TRBV5-1 and TRBJ1-1; D perhaps matches TRBD1 (6 bases). With 4 bases removed from V and 1 base from J, the gap between germline ends came to 11 bases. The germline CDR1 and CDR2 sequences are SGHRS and YFSETQ. The CDR3 runs 14 residues. CDR3: CASSPGDPNTEAFF. CDR3 sequence (DNA): TGCGCCAGCAGCCCAGGGGACCCGAACACTGAAGCTTTCTTT.

The chain couples TRBV27 to TRBJ2-1, with D perhaps matching TRBD2 (7 bases). V was trimmed by 7 bases and J by 4 bases, leaving 20 bases between them. The CDR3 is 16 residues long. Germline V gene lookup returns CDR1 MNHEY and CDR2 SMNVEV (reference sequence). CDR3 nucleotides: TGTGCCAGCACCCCCTACGCGGGGGCTCGATACAATGAGCAGTTCTTC. Protein: CASTPYAGARYNEQFF.

V gene TRBV7-9 combines with J gene TRBJ1-4; D is possibly TRBD1 (6 bases). V was clipped by 2 bases and J by 8 bases, with 21 bases between them. The germline V gene has CDR1 SEHNR and CDR2 FQNEAQ (reference sequence). This CDR3 has 17 residues. The CDR3 DNA reads TGTGCCAGCAGCTTACCTTCGACCGGGACAATAAACGAAAAACTGTTTTTT. This encodes CASSLPSTGTINEKLFF.

The rearrangement joins TRBV6-1 to TRBJ1-6; possible D gene TRBD1, 5 bases. CDR3 size: 15 residues. V was clipped by 7 bases and J by 7 bases, with 17 bases between them. CDR1 is MNHNS and CDR2 is SASEGT in the germline V gene. In nucleotides, the CDR3 is TGTGCCAGCATGACGGCGGGGGGGGACAATTCACCCCTCCACTTT. Amino acid sequence: CASMTAGGDNSPLHF.